Each of the 25 T cell receptor beta chains below was sequenced from the same sample in a study of glioma-infiltrating T cells. TCR alpha and beta CDR3 regions were amplified from RNA using iRepertoire nested multiplex PCR. MiXCR was run by TCRdb on the multiplex PCR reads, yielding one entry per CDR3 protein. The table lists 90,000 to 100,000 distinct CDR3 sequences, approximately 42% of them singletons. Sample: glioma tissue, nonneoplastic brain tissue, or PBMCs (not recorded which). The receptors stem from a human donor with low-grade glioma or glioblastoma, undergoing nonglioma brain surgery, or in good health (not recorded which).

Turning to this clonotype: This may arise from a read error, as a much more abundant clone is one base away. The J gene is TRBJ2-3, the V gene TRBV7-2, with TRBD2 identical over 8 bases. V was pared by 6 bases and J by 0 bases, with 8 bases of the junction left unmatched. The germline gives CDR1 SGHTA, CDR2 FQGNSA. CDR3 length: 16 amino acids. DNA of the CDR3: TGTGCCAGCAGAAACCGGGAGGGATTAAGCACAGATACGCAGTATTTT. It codes for CASRNREGLSTDTQYF.

A remark on this clonotype: The junction departs from germline at one end; a sequencing error may be responsible. This sequence joins TRBV4-2 and TRBJ1-3, with D tentatively TRBD1 (5 bases). The CDR3 is 15 residues long. CDR1 and CDR2 from the germline V gene are LGHNA and YNFKEQ. The CDR3 bases are TGTGCCAGCAGCTTAGAGGGGAGCTCTGAAAACACCATATATTTT. Translating gives CASSLEGSSENTIYF.

This clonotype was observed at least ten times. The chain carries TRBV28 and TRBJ1-5; no reliable D call. Trimming took 1 base from V and 0 from J, leaving 13 bases between them. This CDR3 comprises 17 residues. The germline V gene encodes CDR1 MDHEN and CDR2 SYDVKM. The CDR3 is CASSLFQAAYSNQPQHF. CDR3 bases: TGTGCCAGCAGTTTATTTCAGGCCGCATATAGCAATCAGCCCCAGCATTTT.

The chain combines TRBV7-9 with TRBJ1-1; no reliable D call. Per germline, CDR1 SEHNR and CDR2 FQNEAQ (reference sequence). Between the trimmed V and J ends, which lost 2 bases and 3 bases, there was a span of 13 bases. The CDR3 consists of 15 residues. The CDR3 sequence: CASSLIRQIDTEAFF. The CDR3, as DNA: TGTGCCAGCAGCTTAATCCGCCAGATTGACACTGAAGCTTTCTTT.

This clonotype was seen repeatedly, ten times or more. This chain connects TRBV2 to TRBJ1-1, with D tentatively TRBD1 (6 bases). The V gene lost 5 bases and the J gene lost 1 base, with 11 bases spanning the gap. CDR1 is SNHLY and CDR2 is FYNNEI in the germline V gene. The CDR3 spans 14 residues. CDR3 protein: CASSYTGTNTEAFF. CDR3 nucleotides: TGTGCCAGCAGTTATACAGGGACGAACACTGAAGCTTTCTTT.

This clonotype was picked up many times. The rearrangement uses TRBV19 and TRBJ2-1, with 8 nucleotides matching TRBD2. CDR3 length: 13 residues. V gave up 5 bases and J gave up 10 bases; unmatched junction bases: 7. Germline CDR1 and CDR2: LNHDA and SQIVND (reference sequence). CDR3 nucleotide sequence: TGTGCCAGTAGTCCAACACGGGGGGGCGAGCAGTTCTTC. It yields the protein CASSPTRGGEQFF.

The rearrangement uses TRBV10-3 and TRBJ2-3; TRBD1 agrees at 9 bases. The trim removed 3 bases at V and 3 bases at J, leaving 10 bases unmatched. This CDR3 is 17 amino acids long. CDR1 is ENHRY and CDR2 is SYGVKD in the germline V gene. The CDR3 sequence: CAISDSGTGTATDTQYF. DNA of the CDR3: TGTGCCATCAGTGATTCCGGGACAGGGACCGCGACAGATACGCAGTATTTT.

The CDR3 region is CASSTRVAAEAFF. The DNA of the CDR3 is TGTGCCAGCAGTACCAGGGTAGCCGCTGAAGCTTTCTTT. The chain uses TRBV27 and TRBJ1-1, with D maybe TRBD1 (5 bases). This CDR3 has 13 residues. The ends were cut back, 5 bases at V and 6 bases at J, with 13 bases in the middle. Germline CDR1 reads MNHEY; CDR2 reads SMNVEV (reference sequence).

This clonotype has ten or more counts. The chain's CDR3 is CASTSLGSYEQYF. In DNA, the CDR3 is TGTGCCAGCACCAGCCTGGGGTCCTACGAGCAGTACTTC. The chain combines TRBV4-2 with TRBJ2-7, with D unresolved. The germline gives CDR1 LGHNA, CDR2 YNFKEQ. The CDR3 is 13 residues long. V shed 7 bases and J shed 1 base, with 11 bases lying between them.

On this clonotype: Given a much more abundant clone one base away, this may be a read error. The chain links TRBV18 to TRBJ2-5; 8 nucleotides align to TRBD2. The CDR3 is 13 amino acids. The V gene's germline CDR1 is KGHSH and CDR2 LQKENI. The CDR3 region has the DNA TGTGCCAGCAGCTTCCGTCGCGGGGGGACCCAGTGCTTC. Protein sequence: CASSFRRGGTQCF.

The chain has TRBV12-3 or TRBV12-4 and TRBJ2-3; possibly TRBD1 or TRBD2 for D (5 bases each). This CDR3 contains 16 residues. The germline V and J ends were trimmed by 7 bases and 0 bases, with 17 bases remaining between them. CDR3 region: CASTLAGTASTDTQYF. CDR3 bases: TGTGCCAGCACATTGGCCGGGACGGCAAGCACAGATACGCAGTATTTT.

The table lists this clonotype with a few counts. The CDR3 bases are TGTGCCAGCAGTTCCCGCGGGGGGCTTGGAGAGGGGGCCAACGTCCTGACTTTC. Translation: CASSSRGGLGEGANVLTF. The chain has TRBV12-3 or TRBV12-4 and TRBJ2-6; 8 nucleotides match TRBD2. The CDR3 has 18 amino acids. Germline trimming cut 4 bases from V and 4 bases from J; bases unmatched to any gene: 12.

This clonotype came up many times. This chain joins TRBV20-1 and TRBJ2-3; TRBD2 aligns across 14 bases. The CDR3 runs 15 residues. Germline V gene lookup returns CDR1 DFQATT and CDR2 SNEGSKA (reference sequence). Trimming removed 5 bases from V and 7 bases from J; junction bases left unmatched: 8. The CDR3 DNA reads as TGCAGTGCTCATTCTGGGACTAGCGGGGGACATACGCAGTATTTT. Protein: CSAHSGTSGGHTQYF.

As for this clonotype: As the CDR3 is not closed by the conserved phenylalanine or tryptophan, this likely results from a read error. J is TRBJ1-6 and V is TRBV14; D is undetermined. The V gene's germline CDR1 is SGHDN and CDR2 FVKESK. This CDR3 is 14 amino acids long. The CDR3 nucleotides read TGCGCCAGCAGCCAAGATTACAACAGACCACCCCTCCACCTT. Translated: CASSQDYNRPPLHL.

This clonotype was seen many times. The chain has TRBV7-6 and TRBJ2-7; possible D gene TRBD2, 5 bases. Germline V gene sequence: CDR1 SGHVS, CDR2 FNYEAQ. The ends were cut back, 5 bases at V and 0 bases at J, with 14 bases in the middle. This CDR3 is 15 amino acids long. The CDR3 DNA sequence: TGTGCCAGCAGCATGTGGTCCGGGGACTCCTACGAGCAGTACTTC. This gives the protein CASSMWSGDSYEQYF. The whole variable domain, remainder taken from reference TRBV7-6 and TRBJ2-7, is GAGVSQSPRYKVTKRGQDVALRCDPISGHVSLYWYRQALGQGPEFLTYFNYEAQQDKSGLPNDRFSAERPEGSISTLTIQRTEQRDSAMYRCASSMWSGDSYEQYFGPGTRLTVT.

The chain has TRBV6-1 and TRBJ2-1; 12 positions match TRBD2. The V segment lost 4 bases and the J segment 8 bases; nucleotides outside the gene matches: 12. The CDR3 extends over 17 amino acids. Germline loops: CDR1 MNHNS, CDR2 SASEGT. Here the CDR3 reads CASSAGTSGPSRDEQFF. In DNA, the CDR3 is TGTGCCAGCAGTGCCGGGACTAGCGGGCCTTCTCGCGATGAGCAGTTCTTC.

Regarding this clonotype: The conserved final phenylalanine or tryptophan is absent from the CDR3, which likely points to a read error. The limits of the CDR3 on the DNA are not certain, so only TCRdb's listed CDR3 is given. This sequence joins TRBV7-2 and TRBJ2-3. Germline V CDR1 and CDR2: SGHTA, FQGNSA. Both ends counted, the CDR3 spans 13 residues. The CDR3 region is CASSSPYTDTQSL.

Concerning this clonotype: With a much larger clone just one base away, this may be a read error. This chain joins TRBV5-4 and TRBJ2-5; TRBD1 matches 8 bases. CDR3 length equals 15 residues. In germline, CDR1 is SGHNT, CDR2 YYREEE (reference sequence). The CDR3: CASSRDRMGQESQYF. CDR3 in DNA: TGTGCCAGCAGCCGGGACAGGATGGGGCAAGAGAGCCAGTACTTC.

This clonotype was picked up many times. The chain combines TRBV7-9 with TRBJ1-1; D perhaps matches TRBD1 (5 bases). The CDR3 contains 15 residues. CDR1 and CDR2 (germline): SEHNR, FQNEAQ (reference sequence). Trimming removed 0 bases at V and 3 bases at J, with 11 bases between. The CDR3 region has the DNA TGTGCCAGCAGCTTAGCCCAGGGAGGACACACTGAAGCTTTCTTT. Translating gives CASSLAQGGHTEAFF. Using reference TRBV7-9 and TRBJ1-1 for the parts outside the CDR3, the full variable domain is DTGVSQNPRHKITKRGQNVTFRCDPISEHNRLYWYRQTLGQGPEFLTYFQNEAQLEKSRLLSDRFSAERPKGSFSTLEIQRTEQGDSAMYLCASSLAQGGHTEAFFGQGTRLTVV.

The rearrangement uses TRBV4-1 and TRBJ2-3; 14 positions match TRBD2. CDR1 and CDR2 (germline): MGHRA, YSYEKL. With 3 bases clipped from V and 5 bases from J, the junction kept 4 bases outside the gene matches. CDR3 length: 16 residues. The chain's CDR3 is CASSHGGLAGGDTQYF. CDR3 coding DNA: TGCGCCAGCAGCCATGGTGGACTAGCGGGAGGAGATACGCAGTATTTT.

This clonotype came up many times. V and J are TRBV18 and TRBJ2-1; 9 bases are shared with TRBD1. V gave up 4 bases and J gave up 6 bases; unmatched junction bases: 7. From germline, CDR1 is KGHSH and CDR2 LQKENI. This CDR3 is 15 amino acids long. This CDR3 reads CASSQGTGLINEQFF. The CDR3 DNA follows: TGTGCCAGCTCACAAGGGACAGGGTTAATCAATGAGCAGTTCTTC.

This clonotype was observed at least ten times. The rearrangement uses TRBV5-4 and TRBJ2-2; D is perhaps TRBD1 (6 bases). Germline V lookup: CDR1 SGHNT, CDR2 YYREEE (reference sequence). The V end was cut by 4 bases, the J end by 1 base, with 11 bases between. The CDR3 consists of 15 residues. Here the CDR3 DNA reads TGTGCCAGCAGCGCGGCGACAGGGAACACCGGGGAGCTGTTTTTT. It specifies CASSAATGNTGELFF. Together with reference TRBV5-4 and TRBJ2-2, the CDR3 gives the full variable domain: ETGVTQSPTHLIKTRGQQVTLRCSSQSGHNTVSWYQQALGQGPQFIFQYYREEENGRGNFPPRFSGLQFPNYSSELNVNALELDDSALYLCASSAATGNTGELFFGEGSRLTVL.

This clonotype was counted at least ten times. The rearrangement uses TRBV12-5 and TRBJ2-1; TRBD2 aligns across 12 bases. The CDR3 loop spans 16 amino acids. Per the germline V gene, CDR1 is LGHNT and CDR2 is FRNRAP. The V segment lost 5 bases and the J segment 0 bases; nucleotides outside the gene matches: 2. The CDR3 bases are TGTGCTAGTGGTCCGGGACTAGCGGGCTCCTACAATGAGCAGTTCTTC. Translation gives CASGPGLAGSYNEQFF. The complete variable domain, with remaining parts taken from reference TRBV12-5 and TRBJ2-1, reads DARVTQTPRHKVTEMGQEVTMRCQPILGHNTVFWYRQTMMQGLELLAYFRNRAPLDDSGMPKDRFSAEMPDATLATLKIQPSEPRDSAVYFCASGPGLAGSYNEQFFGPGTRLTVL.

About this clonotype itself: The junction departs from the called germline gene at one end, perhaps through a read error. The rearrangement joins TRBV7-9 to TRBJ2-1; D remains unclear. Germline CDR1 is SEHNR and CDR2 is FQNEAQ (reference sequence). The CDR3 spans 11 residues. The chain's CDR3 is CSIISPGEKFF. The CDR3 DNA reads TGTTCCATCATCTCCCCCGGTGAGAAGTTCTTC.

J is TRBJ2-3 and V is TRBV6-1; 12 nucleotides agree with TRBD2. Losses at the gene ends were 10 bases for V and 4 bases for J; bases not matched to a gene: 12. The CDR3 totals 16 residues. Germline-derived CDR1 and CDR2 are MNHNS and SASEGT. In DNA form, the CDR3 reads TGTGCCATCAGCCTCCTGACTAGCGGGAGTGCAGATACGCAGTATTTT. This translates into CAISLLTSGSADTQYF.